The sequence of this TCR beta chain was determined in a study of cytomegalovirus exposure and HLA in healthy donors. Study in general: The 90 to 150 validation repertoires used a platform that matched the one used for the 550 to 800 first-cohort repertoires, as a later analysis reported. Findings and caveats of the study: TCR clusters originating in the first cohort tended to co-occur in the approximately 130 validation repertoires, according to a later analysis. Using the classifier, cytomegalovirus status was reportedly diagnosed with high specificity and sensitivity. Most TCR sequences were uncommon, yet certain public TCRs appeared in many donors.

A remark on this clone: Its antigen is currently unknown.

Assay: immunoSEQ multiplex PCR; the TCRdb copy retains only in-frame clones and omits some. The sample lists approximately 150,000 clones; around nine tenths were seen once. Germline V gene sequence: CDR1 ENHRY, CDR2 SYGVKD. The CDR3 is 14 amino acids. V shed 3 bases and J 4 bases; nucleotides not matched to a gene: 0. The sequencing sample was made of PBMCs. V usage is TRBV10-3 and J usage is TRBJ2-1, with 10 bases lining up with TRBD2. This clonotype was sampled from a man aged 18-30 years in good health and CMV-seropositive. The CDR3 coding sequence is TGTGCCATCAGTGAAGCGGGAGGGTACAATGAGCAGTTCTTC. It codes for CAISEAGGYNEQFF.